The clone carrying this T cell receptor (beta chain) has more than one count but fewer than ten. The data belong to a study of blood T cell repertoires in COVID-19. The overall study: Sample material is recorded as cDNA or gDNA derived from T cells, B-cell-depleted T cells, or PBMCs.

The length of the CDR3 is 13 residues. The V end lost 6 bases, the J end lost 5 bases, and 11 bases lay between the germline ends. Germline CDR1 is MNHNY and CDR2 is SVGAGI (reference sequence). Sequencing used immunoSEQ multiplex PCR; TCRdb keeps in-frame clones, though not all of them. The data show 50,000 to 65,000 clones, around 81% seen once. The sequence came from a woman aged 55-69 years with acute or convalescent COVID-19. The chain recombines TRBV6-6 with TRBJ1-5; D ambiguous. The sequenced sample consisted of peripheral blood. CDR3 sequence reads: CASSRGLYQPQHF. The DNA for the CDR3 is TGTGCCAGCAGCCGCGGACTTTATCAGCCCCAGCATTTT.